This is a list of T cell receptor beta chains from one sample in a study of technical replicates of blood from several donors. Sequenced by immunoSEQ multiplex PCR; TCRdb stores in-frame clones only, minus some. The sample lists 100,000 or so clones, roughly 95% seen once, with around 0.2% in the top ten. The sequenced material came from T cells isolated from PBMCs. Every receptor here comes from a human donor in good health. CDR3s include the opening cysteine and the closing phenylalanine or tryptophan. The order of the fields is clone size, D gene, V gene, J gene, CDR3 DNA, CDR3 protein. The D gene is left open where the match is weak. A clone size is listed for some rows: how often the clone was seen (once, few, many), or a class if it is expanded.

abundance: -; d_gene: TRBD1; v_gene: TRBV6-1; j_gene: TRBJ1-4; CDR3nt: TGTGCCAGCATTCGAGGGACAGCAACTAATGAAAAACTGTTTTTT; CDR3aa: CASIRGTATNEKLFF
abundance: -; d_gene: -; v_gene: TRBV7-7; j_gene: TRBJ2-1; CDR3nt: TGTGCCAGCAGCCCAAGGGGTAGCGGAAGACCCTCCTACAATGAGCAGTTCTTC; CDR3aa: CASSPRGSGRPSYNEQFF
abundance: -; d_gene: -; v_gene: TRBV5-1; j_gene: TRBJ1-1; CDR3nt: TGCGCCAGCAGCCGCCTGTCGGGGACTGAAGCTTTCTTT; CDR3aa: CASSRLSGTEAFF
abundance: -; d_gene: TRBD1; v_gene: TRBV5-1; j_gene: TRBJ1-1; CDR3nt: TGCGCCAGCAGCATAGGACAGGGGAGTACTGAAGCTTTCTTT; CDR3aa: CASSIGQGSTEAFF
abundance: once; d_gene: TRBD2; v_gene: TRBV5-1; j_gene: TRBJ2-7; CDR3nt: TGCGCCAGCAGCCCCGCTTCGGGACTAGCGCTCTACGAGCAGTACTTC; CDR3aa: CASSPASGLALYEQYF
abundance: -; d_gene: -; v_gene: TRBV14; j_gene: TRBJ2-7; CDR3nt: TGTGCCAGCAGCCGCGGGGGGACAGCCTACGAGCAGTACTTC; CDR3aa: CASSRGGTAYEQYF
abundance: -; d_gene: -; v_gene: TRBV2; j_gene: TRBJ2-1; CDR3nt: TGTGCCAGCAGTGAACACTCGGTTTACAATGAGCAGTTCTTC; CDR3aa: CASSEHSVYNEQFF
abundance: -; d_gene: -; v_gene: TRBV19; j_gene: TRBJ2-5; CDR3nt: TGTGCCAGTAGTATTGCAGGCAGCCAGCAAGAGACCCAGTACTTC; CDR3aa: CASSIAGSQQETQYF
abundance: -; d_gene: TRBD1; v_gene: TRBV18; j_gene: TRBJ1-4; CDR3nt: TGTGCCAGCTCACCACAGGAAGGGGGCCTAAAGGACCTGTTTTTT; CDR3aa: CASSPQEGGLKDLFF
abundance: -; d_gene: TRBD1; v_gene: TRBV10-3; j_gene: TRBJ1-1; CDR3nt: TGTGCCATCAGTGCACAGGGGGTAGACACTGAAGCTTTCTTT; CDR3aa: CAISAQGVDTEAFF
abundance: -; d_gene: TRBD2; v_gene: TRBV11-2; j_gene: TRBJ2-3; CDR3nt: TGTGCCAGCAGCTCAGTCGATAGCGGGAGTTCAGCAGATACGCAGTATTTT; CDR3aa: CASSSVDSGSSADTQYF
abundance: -; d_gene: -; v_gene: TRBV7-2; j_gene: TRBJ1-2; CDR3nt: TGTGCCAGCAGCTTACCCCCCAGGAATAACTATGGCTACACCTTC; CDR3aa: CASSLPPRNNYGYTF
abundance: -; d_gene: TRBD1; v_gene: TRBV28; j_gene: TRBJ2-7; CDR3nt: TGTGCCAGCATTGGGACAGGGAATTCTTACGAGCAGTACTTC; CDR3aa: CASIGTGNSYEQYF
abundance: -; d_gene: -; v_gene: TRBV30; j_gene: TRBJ1-5; CDR3nt: TGTGCCTGGAGCTCCCGGGGGCCCCAGCATTTT; CDR3aa: CAWSSRGPQHF
abundance: -; d_gene: TRBD2; v_gene: TRBV2; j_gene: TRBJ2-1; CDR3nt: TGTGCCAGCAGTGAACCCAGCGGGGGCTACAATGAGCAGTTCTTC; CDR3aa: CASSEPSGGYNEQFF
abundance: -; d_gene: -; v_gene: TRBV7-9; j_gene: TRBJ2-5; CDR3nt: TGTGCCAGCAGCGGAGGTGGAGCAGGGGTTTCGGAGACCCAGTACTTC; CDR3aa: CASSGGGAGVSETQYF
abundance: -; d_gene: TRBD2; v_gene: TRBV11-2; j_gene: TRBJ2-7; CDR3nt: TGTGCCAGCGGGATCCATCGGGGGGACTACGAGCAGTACTTC; CDR3aa: CASGIHRGDYEQYF
abundance: -; d_gene: TRBD1; v_gene: TRBV19; j_gene: TRBJ1-5; CDR3nt: TGTGCCAGTAGTATCCGGACAGGGGGTCAGCCCCAGCATTTT; CDR3aa: CASSIRTGGQPQHF
abundance: -; d_gene: -; v_gene: TRBV29-1; j_gene: TRBJ2-1; CDR3nt: TGCAGCGTTCCCCCACCGGGCTCCTACAATGAGCAGTTCTTC; CDR3aa: CSVPPPGSYNEQFF
abundance: -; d_gene: TRBD2; v_gene: TRBV10-3; j_gene: TRBJ2-1; CDR3nt: TGTGCCATCAGTGAGTCCCCGCCTAGCGGGGGATCCAATGAGCAGTTCTTC; CDR3aa: CAISESPPSGGSNEQFF
abundance: -; d_gene: TRBD2; v_gene: TRBV2; j_gene: TRBJ2-1; CDR3nt: TGTGCCAGCATCGAGGGGGGGGTTAGCGGGAGAACCTACAATGAGCAGTTCTTC; CDR3aa: CASIEGGVSGRTYNEQFF
abundance: once; d_gene: -; v_gene: TRBV7-2; j_gene: TRBJ2-1; CDR3nt: TGTGCCAGCAGCCTAGCGTCGGTCGGGGGAACCTCCTACAATGAGCAGTTCTTC; CDR3aa: CASSLASVGGTSYNEQFF
abundance: once; d_gene: TRBD1; v_gene: TRBV18; j_gene: TRBJ2-7; CDR3nt: TGTGCCAGCTCACCAGCGACAGGGACCCACGAGCAGTACTTC; CDR3aa: CASSPATGTHEQYF
abundance: -; d_gene: -; v_gene: TRBV6-1; j_gene: TRBJ1-4; CDR3nt: TGTGCCAGCAGTGGACAGTATGAAAAACTGTTTTTT; CDR3aa: CASSGQYEKLFF
abundance: once; d_gene: -; v_gene: TRBV5-4; j_gene: TRBJ2-3; CDR3nt: TGTGCCAGCAGCTCCCGGACAGTCACAGATACGCAGTATTTT; CDR3aa: CASSSRTVTDTQYF
abundance: -; d_gene: TRBD2; v_gene: TRBV30; j_gene: TRBJ2-1; CDR3nt: TGTGCCGCGACTAGCGGGGGCCACAATGAGCAGTTCTTC; CDR3aa: CAATSGGHNEQFF
abundance: -; d_gene: -; v_gene: TRBV7-8; j_gene: TRBJ1-5; CDR3nt: TGTGCCAGCAGCTTAGAAAGGACTTATAGCAATCAGCCCCAGCATTTT; CDR3aa: CASSLERTYSNQPQHF
abundance: -; d_gene: TRBD1; v_gene: TRBV6-5; j_gene: TRBJ2-2; CDR3nt: TGTGCCAGCAGGGACAGGGGGACCGGGGAGCTGTTTTTT; CDR3aa: CASRDRGTGELFF
abundance: -; d_gene: TRBD2; v_gene: TRBV9; j_gene: TRBJ2-3; CDR3nt: TGTGCCAGCAGCGTGACTAGCGGGGGCTCAGATACGCAGTATTTT; CDR3aa: CASSVTSGGSDTQYF
abundance: -; d_gene: -; v_gene: TRBV11-3; j_gene: TRBJ2-5; CDR3nt: TGTGCCAGCAGCTTCGGGTACCAAGAGACCCAGTACTTC; CDR3aa: CASSFGYQETQYF
abundance: -; d_gene: -; v_gene: TRBV9; j_gene: TRBJ2-1; CDR3nt: TGTGCCAGCAGCGTAGTGTCCGGGGATGAGCAGTTCTTC; CDR3aa: CASSVVSGDEQFF
abundance: -; d_gene: -; v_gene: TRBV28; j_gene: TRBJ1-4; CDR3nt: TGTGCCAGCAGCCCCCCTTACTCAGGGGCGCCCCGAGCAACTAATGAAAAACTGTTTTTT; CDR3aa: CASSPPYSGAPRATNEKLFF
abundance: -; d_gene: -; v_gene: TRBV11-2; j_gene: TRBJ2-7; CDR3nt: TGTGCCAGCAGCTTAGGTCAGGGTGGTAGAAGCTCCTACGAGCAGTACTTC; CDR3aa: CASSLGQGGRSSYEQYF
abundance: -; d_gene: -; v_gene: TRBV13; j_gene: TRBJ2-7; CDR3nt: TGTGCCAGCAGCTTAGTTAACTACGAGCAGTACTTC; CDR3aa: CASSLVNYEQYF
abundance: -; d_gene: TRBD1; v_gene: TRBV19; j_gene: TRBJ1-1; CDR3nt: TGTGCCAGTAGTATGGGCTACAGGGGGAACACTGAAGCTTTCTTT; CDR3aa: CASSMGYRGNTEAFF
abundance: -; d_gene: TRBD1; v_gene: TRBV5-1; j_gene: TRBJ1-6; CDR3nt: TGCGCCAGCAGCTACGGACAGGTCTATAATTCACCCCTCCACTTT; CDR3aa: CASSYGQVYNSPLHF
abundance: -; d_gene: -; v_gene: TRBV5-6; j_gene: TRBJ2-2; CDR3nt: TGTGCCAGCAGCTTACGGCTTCCACGGGGCACCGGGGAGCTGTTTTTT; CDR3aa: CASSLRLPRGTGELFF
abundance: -; d_gene: TRBD2; v_gene: TRBV13; j_gene: TRBJ2-7; CDR3nt: TGTGCCAGCAGCTTATTACTAGCGGGGTCAACCTACGAGCAGTACTTC; CDR3aa: CASSLLLAGSTYEQYF
abundance: once; d_gene: -; v_gene: TRBV4-1; j_gene: TRBJ1-2; CDR3nt: TGCGCCAGCAGCCAAGAAGGCGTCCTAGAAGGTGGCTACACCTTC; CDR3aa: CASSQEGVLEGGYTF
abundance: -; d_gene: TRBD2; v_gene: TRBV6-1; j_gene: TRBJ2-7; CDR3nt: TGTGCCAGCAGTGCCACCCTATACCTTAGCGGGAGGACCTACGAGCAGTACTTC; CDR3aa: CASSATLYLSGRTYEQYF
abundance: -; d_gene: TRBD2; v_gene: TRBV9; j_gene: TRBJ2-3; CDR3nt: TGTGCCAGCAGCGAGGGTCTTTCCAGCGGGGGGACAGATACGCAGTATTTT; CDR3aa: CASSEGLSSGGTDTQYF
abundance: -; d_gene: TRBD2; v_gene: TRBV28; j_gene: TRBJ2-7; CDR3nt: TGTGCCAGCCAGGGGACTAGCGGGAGGGCCTACGAGCAGTACTTC; CDR3aa: CASQGTSGRAYEQYF
abundance: -; d_gene: -; v_gene: TRBV15; j_gene: TRBJ2-1; CDR3nt: TGTGCCACCAGCAGAGTGGCGGGCTCCTACAATGAGCAGTTCTTC; CDR3aa: CATSRVAGSYNEQFF
abundance: -; d_gene: TRBD1; v_gene: TRBV4-1; j_gene: TRBJ1-6; CDR3nt: TGCGCCAGCAGTCGAACAGGGGGCAGGATGAGCTATAATTCACCCCTCCACTTT; CDR3aa: CASSRTGGRMSYNSPLHF
abundance: -; d_gene: -; v_gene: TRBV9; j_gene: TRBJ1-2; CDR3nt: TGTGCCAGCAGCGTTGAGTCAGGGGCCGGCGGCTACACCTTC; CDR3aa: CASSVESGAGGYTF
abundance: -; d_gene: -; v_gene: TRBV19; j_gene: TRBJ2-7; CDR3nt: TGTGCCAGTAGCCCCGGGAGCTACGAGCAGTACTTC; CDR3aa: CASSPGSYEQYF
abundance: once; d_gene: -; v_gene: TRBV7-6; j_gene: TRBJ2-2; CDR3nt: TGTGCCAGCAGCCCGGGATATCGGGAGCTGTTTTTT; CDR3aa: CASSPGYRELFF
abundance: -; d_gene: -; v_gene: TRBV5-4; j_gene: TRBJ2-3; CDR3nt: TGTGCCAGCAGCTTGTCCCAGGCGTCCACAGATACGCAGTATTTT; CDR3aa: CASSLSQASTDTQYF
abundance: -; d_gene: -; v_gene: TRBV18; j_gene: TRBJ2-1; CDR3nt: TGTGCCAGCTCGGTCAGCGACAATGAGCAGTTCTTC; CDR3aa: CASSVSDNEQFF
abundance: -; d_gene: TRBD1; v_gene: TRBV5-1; j_gene: TRBJ2-2; CDR3nt: TGCGCCAGCAGCTTGGAGGGGGCGTCCGGGGAGCTGTTTTTT; CDR3aa: CASSLEGASGELFF
abundance: -; d_gene: TRBD1; v_gene: TRBV12-5; j_gene: TRBJ1-5; CDR3nt: TGTGCTAGTGGTTTGGTACTCCGGACAGGGGGGGATCAGCCCCAGCATTTT; CDR3aa: CASGLVLRTGGDQPQHF
abundance: -; d_gene: -; v_gene: TRBV19; j_gene: TRBJ1-1; CDR3nt: TGTGCCAGTAGTACCCGGACGGGAATGAACACTGAAGCTTTCTTT; CDR3aa: CASSTRTGMNTEAFF
abundance: -; d_gene: -; v_gene: TRBV6-5; j_gene: TRBJ2-7; CDR3nt: TGTGCCAGCAGTTACTCGAGCGGTAACGAGCAGTACTTC; CDR3aa: CASSYSSGNEQYF
abundance: -; d_gene: -; v_gene: TRBV11-3; j_gene: TRBJ2-7; CDR3nt: TGTGCCAGCAGCCCGAACCCGGGGGACTACGAGCAGTACTTC; CDR3aa: CASSPNPGDYEQYF